A selection of T cell receptor beta chains follows, all from one sample in a study of shared clonotypes between healthy human individuals. Sequencing used immunoSEQ multiplex PCR; TCRdb keeps in-frame clones, though not all of them. This sample yields roughly 640,000 clones, of which around 72% are seen a single time; approximately 1.8% belongs to the top ten. Sequencing was done on a sample of memory CD4+ T cells sorted from blood. The receptors were sampled from a woman aged 25 to 39 in good health. CDR3s leave out the opening cysteine and the closing phenylalanine or tryptophan.

j_gene: TRBJ2-6
v_gene: TRBV11-1
len: 13
CDR3aa: ASSPQRAGANVLT

j_gene: TRBJ2-1
v_gene: TRBV7-9
len: 12
CDR3aa: ASSGDYHYNEQF

j_gene: TRBJ1-2
v_gene: TRBV29-1
len: 14
CDR3aa: SVPAPGSIVNYGYT

j_gene: TRBJ1-1
v_gene: TRBV18
len: 13
CDR3aa: ASSPLSAGNTEAF

j_gene: TRBJ1-5
v_gene: TRBV2
len: 11
CDR3aa: ALGDTPYQPQH

j_gene: TRBJ1-3
v_gene: TRBV11-2
len: 13
CDR3aa: ASSFLAVDGNTIY

j_gene: TRBJ1-2
v_gene: TRBV10-3
len: 12
CDR3aa: AISVQGLTYGYT

j_gene: TRBJ2-7
v_gene: TRBV5-1
len: 11
CDR3aa: ASSWTGDSEQY

j_gene: TRBJ2-1
v_gene: TRBV7-8
len: 13
CDR3aa: ASSSTSGIYNEQF

j_gene: TRBJ2-3
v_gene: TRBV19
len: 12
CDR3aa: ASGRAGSTDTQY

j_gene: TRBJ2-7
v_gene: TRBV5-1
len: 10
CDR3aa: ASSPRDNEQY

j_gene: TRBJ1-4
v_gene: TRBV28
len: 14
CDR3aa: ASMSGAGTSNEKLF

j_gene: TRBJ1-2
v_gene: TRBV6-5
len: 13
CDR3aa: ASSSARGRSYGYT

j_gene: TRBJ2-7
v_gene: TRBV28
len: 16
CDR3aa: ASKSRPSGGRSVYEQY

j_gene: TRBJ2-5
v_gene: TRBV4-2
len: 14
CDR3aa: ASSQHRVQEQETQY

j_gene: TRBJ1-1
v_gene: TRBV5-1
len: 11
CDR3aa: ASSPGTNTEAF

j_gene: TRBJ2-5
v_gene: TRBV2
len: 11
CDR3aa: ASSPQGEGTQY

j_gene: TRBJ2-3
v_gene: TRBV4-1
len: 13
CDR3aa: ASSQFSPGSDTQY

j_gene: TRBJ2-7
v_gene: TRBV10-3
len: 10
CDR3aa: ASGDATYEQY

j_gene: TRBJ2-1
v_gene: TRBV7-2
len: 13
CDR3aa: ASSFPPGVAGEQF

j_gene: TRBJ1-5
v_gene: TRBV4-2
len: 15
CDR3aa: ASSQNGQGYSNQPQH

j_gene: TRBJ2-5
v_gene: TRBV19
len: 14
CDR3aa: ASRSGASGTQETQY

j_gene: TRBJ2-7
v_gene: TRBV27
len: 11
CDR3aa: ASTGGNSYEQY

j_gene: TRBJ2-7
v_gene: TRBV27
len: 13
CDR3aa: ASSLGHTIVYEQY

j_gene: TRBJ1-5
v_gene: TRBV28
len: 16
CDR3aa: ASGLSLSRGIPYQPQH

j_gene: TRBJ2-1
v_gene: TRBV7-8
len: 16
CDR3aa: ASSLEYLASGGYNEQF

j_gene: TRBJ1-2
v_gene: TRBV29-1
len: 13
CDR3aa: SVSEQGSGSYGYT

j_gene: TRBJ2-7
v_gene: TRBV2
len: 12
CDR3aa: ASSEWAATYEQY

j_gene: TRBJ2-1
v_gene: TRBV7-2
len: 13
CDR3aa: ASSLESASYNEQF

j_gene: TRBJ2-3
v_gene: TRBV7-9
len: 13
CDR3aa: ASSLAGAFTDTQY

j_gene: TRBJ1-3
v_gene: TRBV27
len: 10
CDR3aa: ASRTGSGTIY

j_gene: TRBJ1-1
v_gene: TRBV7-8
len: 13
CDR3aa: ASSLRTGTGAVAF

j_gene: TRBJ1-5
v_gene: TRBV13
len: 10
CDR3aa: ASSFGNQPQH

j_gene: TRBJ2-7
v_gene: TRBV15
len: 14
CDR3aa: ATSGPGQSPSREQY

j_gene: TRBJ1-1
v_gene: TRBV7-6
len: 12
CDR3aa: ASSSEPANTEAF

j_gene: TRBJ1-1
v_gene: TRBV4-2
len: 11
CDR3aa: ASSQDARGRAF

j_gene: TRBJ1-2
v_gene: TRBV4-2
len: 15
CDR3aa: ASSQDGRAKTNYGYT

j_gene: TRBJ2-1
v_gene: TRBV4-1
len: 14
CDR3aa: ASSQDKGGRENEQF

j_gene: TRBJ1-1
v_gene: TRBV5-1
len: 12
CDR3aa: ASSGDRGWAEAF

j_gene: TRBJ2-7
v_gene: TRBV28
len: 14
CDR3aa: ASSGPFGAGAYEQY